Listed below are T cell receptor beta chains from one sample, sequenced in a study of blood T cell repertoires in COVID-19. Produced via immunoSEQ multiplex PCR; TCRdb's table is partial and in-frame only. The table lists 35,000 to 55,000 clones, 80% to 90% of them singletons. The specimen sequenced was peripheral blood. The origin of the receptors is a human donor in a cohort sampled during active COVID-19. CDR3s include the opening cysteine and the closing phenylalanine or tryptophan. A D gene is named only where the DNA matches it firmly. A row's size may be missing; if present it is once, few, many or a size class.

- | TRBJ1-1 | TRBV10-3 | TRBD1 | CAISSTGGRNTEAFF | TGTGCCATCAGTTCCACAGGGGGCAGGAACACTGAAGCTTTCTTT
few | TRBJ2-1 | TRBV4-1 | TRBD2 | CASSRASGSSYNEQFF | TGCGCCAGCAGCCGGGCTAGCGGGAGTAGCTACAATGAGCAGTTCTTC
- | TRBJ2-1 | TRBV19 | - | CASSKGGGVAGREQFF | TGTGCCAGTAGTAAGGGAGGGGGAGTGGCGGGACGCGAGCAGTTCTTC
- | TRBJ2-2 | TRBV25-1 | - | CASSERQVGELFF | TGTGCCAGCAGTGAACGACAGGTCGGGGAGCTGTTTTTT
once | TRBJ2-1 | TRBV24-1 | TRBD1 | CATSDPGTGDVRNEQFF | TGTGCCACCAGTGACCCGGGGACAGGGGATGTGAGGAATGAGCAGTTCTTC
- | TRBJ2-7 | TRBV29-1 | TRBD1 | CSMDRGGEQYF | TGCAGCATGGACAGGGGGGGCGAGCAGTACTTC
- | TRBJ2-3 | TRBV7-9 | - | CASSPSPDTQYF | TGTGCCAGCAGTCCGAGCCCAGATACGCAGTATTTT
- | TRBJ2-5 | TRBV7-9 | - | CASSLVVFAKYQETQYF | TGTGCCAGCAGCTTAGTGGTCTTCGCTAAGTACCAAGAGACCCAGTACTTC
once | TRBJ2-7 | TRBV12-3/TRBV12-4 | TRBD1 | CASRGQGAYEQYF | TGTGCCAGCAGGGGACAGGGGGCCTACGAGCAGTACTTC
- | TRBJ2-7 | TRBV9 | TRBD2 | CASSSTSGSPYEQYF | TGTGCCAGCAGCTCAACTAGCGGGAGTCCCTACGAGCAGTACTTC
- | TRBJ2-1 | TRBV24-1 | TRBD1 | CATSDFGTGKNNEQFF | TGTGCCACCAGTGATTTTGGGACAGGGAAGAACAATGAGCAGTTCTTC
few | TRBJ2-5 | TRBV18 | - | CASSPIVAETQYF | TGTGCCAGCTCACCAATAGTAGCGGAGACCCAGTACTTC
- | TRBJ2-3 | TRBV7-6 | TRBD1 | CASSLAGTGGTDTQYF | TGTGCCAGCAGCTTAGCGGGGACAGGAGGGACAGATACGCAGTATTTT
- | TRBJ2-3 | TRBV7-2 | TRBD1 | CASSSEDRGIDTQYF | TGTGCCAGCAGCTCAGAAGACAGGGGGATCGATACGCAGTATTTT
- | TRBJ2-5 | TRBV18 | TRBD1 | CASSPLTGQETQYF | TGTGCCAGCTCACCGTTGACAGGGCAAGAGACCCAGTACTTC
- | TRBJ1-1 | TRBV5-1 | TRBD1 | CASSPQGATEAFF | TGCGCCAGCAGCCCCCAGGGGGCGACTGAAGCTTTCTTT
- | TRBJ2-3 | TRBV24-1 | - | CATSGTYPEADTQYF | TGTGCCACCAGTGGAACCTACCCAGAGGCAGATACGCAGTATTTT
- | TRBJ2-2 | TRBV6-5 | TRBD2 | CASSYQGLQNTGELFF | TGTGCCAGCAGTTACCAGGGACTACAGAACACCGGGGAGCTGTTTTTT
- | TRBJ2-1 | TRBV3-1/TRBV3-2 | TRBD1 | CASSQDAQGADEQFF | TGTGCCAGCAGCCAAGATGCCCAGGGGGCGGATGAGCAGTTCTTC
once | TRBJ2-1 | TRBV10-3 | TRBD1 | CAISENRQGREQFF | TGTGCCATCAGTGAGAACCGACAGGGCAGGGAGCAGTTCTTC